This is a list of T cell receptor beta chains from one sample in a study of blood T cells in healthy people across ages. TCRdb re-called the 5' RACE reads with MiXCR, one entry per CDR3 protein. Found here are 600,000 or so distinct CDR3 sequences, roughly 30% of them singletons; the top ten hold about 15%. The specimen was blood. The source of these receptors is a woman aged 80 or over in good health. Both conserved end residues are part of each CDR3. The order of the fields is J gene, clone size, D gene, V gene, CDR3 protein, CDR3 DNA. D genes are given only for firm matches. Not all rows give a size; the values are once, few, many and, for expanded clones, a class.

TRBJ2-7 | - | TRBD1 | TRBV11-2 | CASSPAGTVYQQYF | TGTGCCAGCAGCCCTGCCGGGACAGTATACCAGCAGTACTTC
TRBJ1-6 | many | TRBD1 | TRBV5-1 | CASSFSRPGQGYNSPLHF | TGCGCCAGCAGCTTTTCCCGCCCGGGACAGGGCTATAATTCACCCCTCCACTTT
TRBJ1-6 | few | - | TRBV3-1 | CASSLGTARPLHF | TGTGCCAGCAGCCTAGGGACCGCGAGGCCCCTCCACTTT
TRBJ1-1 | - | - | TRBV7-9 | CASSHEGIRTEAFF | TGTGCCAGCAGTCACGAAGGGATTAGGACTGAAGCTTTCTTT
TRBJ2-7 | many | - | TRBV5-8 | CASSLLLGTNEQYF | TGTGCCAGCAGCTTGCTCCTGGGAACCAACGAGCAGTACTTC
TRBJ1-1 | - | - | TRBV4-3 | CASSQNEVGIWGTEAFF | TGCGCCAGCAGCCAAAATGAGGTGGGGATATGGGGCACTGAAGCTTTCTTT
TRBJ2-7 | - | TRBD2 | TRBV6-1 | CASVPVDGGADEQYF | TGTGCCAGCGTTCCAGTAGACGGGGGGGCCGACGAGCAGTACTTC
TRBJ1-1 | many | TRBD1 | TRBV7-9 | CASSPRRGREDTEAFF | TGTGCCAGCAGCCCCCGGAGGGGGCGCGAGGACACTGAAGCTTTCTTT
TRBJ1-5 | many | - | TRBV12-3/TRBV12-4 | CASSLAEGWGAQHF | TGTGCCAGCAGTTTAGCGGAGGGGTGGGGAGCCCAGCATTTT
TRBJ2-3 | once | TRBD1 | TRBV7-2 | CASSTQGARDTQYF | TGTGCCAGCAGCACACAGGGGGCGCGAGATACGCAGTATTTT
TRBJ1-1 | few | - | TRBV27 | CASSLKPRGNTEAFF | TGTGCCAGCAGTTTAAAACCCCGAGGTAACACTGAAGCTTTCTTT
TRBJ2-3 | - | TRBD1 | TRBV5-1 | CAGSRDPTGISTDTQYF | TGCGCCGGCAGCCGGGACCCGACAGGGATTAGCACAGATACGCAGTATTTT
TRBJ2-7 | many | TRBD2 | TRBV12-3/TRBV12-4 | CASSVAGGSVSEQYF | TGTGCCAGCAGTGTAGCGGGGGGGAGTGTAAGTGAGCAGTACTTC
TRBJ1-1 | many | - | TRBV20-1 | CSARFARGDTEAFF | TGCAGTGCTAGATTTGCGAGGGGGGACACTGAAGCTTTCTTT
TRBJ2-7 | many | - | TRBV7-9 | CASSRSGIHSYEQYF | TGTGCCAGCAGCCGGAGTGGGATCCACTCCTACGAGCAGTACTTC
TRBJ1-1 | - | TRBD1 | TRBV5-8 | CASSWPGTDVGTEAFF | TGTGCCAGCAGCTGGCCGGGGACAGATGTCGGCACTGAAGCTTTCTTT
TRBJ2-1 | once | TRBD2 | TRBV7-3 | CASSLTEAGKNEQFF | TGTGCCAGCAGCTTAACAGAAGCGGGGAAGAATGAGCAGTTCTTC
TRBJ2-3 | many | - | TRBV10-3 | CAISETDSRLAGTQYF | TGTGCCATCAGTGAGACTGACAGCCGCCTTGCGGGTACGCAGTATTTT
TRBJ2-5 | many | - | TRBV3-1 | CASSQVLSPGETQYF | TGTGCCAGCAGCCAAGTTCTATCCCCCGGAGAGACCCAGTACTTC
TRBJ1-1 | - | - | TRBV6-5 | CASGIDRDTEAFF | TGTGCCAGCGGGATTGATCGGGACACTGAAGCTTTCTTT
TRBJ1-2 | - | TRBD1 | TRBV30 | CAWSSRSDRGSGYTF | TGTGCCTGGAGTTCTCGATCCGACAGGGGCTCTGGCTACACCTTC
TRBJ2-7 | many | - | TRBV7-2 | CASSLVTEYEQYF | TGTGCCAGCAGCTTAGTGACAGAGTACGAGCAGTACTTC
TRBJ2-3 | - | - | TRBV12-3/TRBV12-4 | CASSLDGGTSDTQYF | TGTGCCAGCAGTTTAGATGGGGGGACCTCAGATACGCAGTATTTT
TRBJ2-7 | - | - | TRBV20-1 | CSATVGSLAGEQYF | TGCAGTGCCACTGTGGGTTCTCTAGCAGGCGAGCAGTACTTC
TRBJ2-5 | many | - | TRBV20-1 | CSASFGRARETQYF | TGCAGTGCTAGTTTTGGCAGGGCGCGAGAGACCCAGTACTTC
TRBJ2-3 | many | TRBD1 | TRBV12-3/TRBV12-4 | CASSIRGRDTQYF | TGTGCCAGCAGTATTAGGGGGCGAGATACGCAGTATTTT
TRBJ2-1 | - | - | TRBV7-3 | CASSLLGQRSEQFF | TGTGCTAGCAGCCTCCTTGGACAGCGTAGTGAGCAGTTCTTC
TRBJ1-1 | - | - | TRBV4-3 | CASRGSPSTQAFF | TGCGCCAGCAGGGGGAGCCCCAGCACTCAAGCTTTCTTT
TRBJ2-2 | - | - | TRBV7-2 | CASNLGAGWKLVAGELFF | TGTGCCAGCAACTTAGGGGCAGGGTGGAAGTTGGTCGCCGGGGAGCTGTTTTTT
TRBJ2-7 | - | TRBD1 | TRBV5-1 | CASSLALGQDSEQYF | TGCGCCAGCAGCTTGGCCCTGGGACAGGACTCCGAGCAGTACTTC
TRBJ2-2 | once | - | TRBV6-4 | CASSARGTGELFF | TGTGCCAGCAGTGCCCGGGGCACCGGGGAGCTGTTTTTT
TRBJ2-3 | many | TRBD2 | TRBV2 | CASSFPGLAGANAGTDTQYF | TGTGCCAGCAGCTTCCCGGGACTAGCGGGGGCCAATGCTGGAACAGATACGCAGTATTTT
TRBJ2-5 | many | TRBD2 | TRBV7-2 | CASSSAGLAGLETQYF | TGTGCCAGCAGCTCGGCAGGACTAGCGGGTCTAGAGACCCAGTACTTC
TRBJ2-7 | - | TRBD1 | TRBV10-3 | CAISESRDRPSYEQYF | TGTGCCATCAGTGAGTCCCGGGACAGGCCCTCCTACGAGCAGTACTTC
TRBJ1-2 | many | TRBD1 | TRBV20-1 | CSARDPLGDRGYGGYTF | TGCAGTGCTAGAGACCCTTTGGGGGACAGGGGTTACGGTGGCTACACCTTC
TRBJ1-3 | - | - | TRBV10-3 | CAISEGPGVTGNTIYF | TGTGCCATCAGTGAGGGCCCGGGTGTTACTGGAAACACCATATATTTT
TRBJ2-7 | - | - | TRBV7-2 | CASSPSRGSHEQYF | TGTGCCAGCAGCCCCTCCAGGGGTTCTCACGAGCAGTACTTC